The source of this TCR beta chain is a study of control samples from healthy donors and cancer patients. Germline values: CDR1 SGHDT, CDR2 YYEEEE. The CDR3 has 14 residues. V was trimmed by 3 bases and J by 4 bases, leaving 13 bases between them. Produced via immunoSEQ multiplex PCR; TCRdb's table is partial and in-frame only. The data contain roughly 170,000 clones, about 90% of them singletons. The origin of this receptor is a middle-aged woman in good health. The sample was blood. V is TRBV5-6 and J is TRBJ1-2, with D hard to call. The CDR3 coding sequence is TGTGCCAGCAGCTCGGGAGGAGGAGGCTATGGCTACACCTTC. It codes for CASSSGGGGYGYTF. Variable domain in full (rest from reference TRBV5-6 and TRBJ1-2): DAGVTQSPTHLIKTRGQQVTLRCSPKSGHDTVSWYQQALGQGPQFIFQYYEEEERQRGNFPDRFSGHQFPNYSSELNVNALLLGDSALYLCASSSGGGGYGYTFGSGTRLTVV.